Shown below are 29 T cell receptor beta chains from a single sample sequenced in a study of blood T cell repertoires in COVID-19. Generated by immunoSEQ multiplex PCR, the TCRdb table keeps only in-frame clones and is missing some. The sample records more than 350,000 clones, about 88% being singletons. Sequencing was done on a sample of PBMCs or T cells enriched from blood (not recorded which). These receptors were obtained from a woman aged 18-29 years who had been exposed to COVID-19.

The sample holds one count of this clone. The chain combines TRBV28 with TRBJ2-1; 9 bases map to TRBD1. With V trimmed by 6 bases and J by 1 base, 7 bases remained unmatched. Germline values: CDR1 MDHEN, CDR2 SYDVKM. The CDR3 is 16 amino acids. CDR3 DNA sequence: TGTGCCAGCAGGGCGTTACAGGGGGCGTCCTACAATGAGCAGTTCTTC. Translating gives CASRALQGASYNEQFF.

The rearrangement links TRBV28 to TRBJ2-2; maybe TRBD2 (6 bases). Germline assignment: CDR1 MDHEN and CDR2 SYDVKM. The CDR3 has 20 amino acids. Trimming took 2 bases from V and 1 from J, leaving 23 bases between them. The chain's CDR3 is CASSLRNGGGLIGNTGELFF. Here the CDR3 DNA reads TGTGCCAGCAGTTTACGAAACGGGGGAGGTTTAATTGGGAACACCGGGGAGCTGTTTTTT.

J is TRBJ2-5 and V is TRBV28; 12 bases are shared with TRBD2. Germline V gives CDR1 MDHEN, CDR2 SYDVKM. This CDR3 is built from 14 residues. With V trimmed by 7 bases and J by 3 bases, 3 bases remained unmatched. The CDR3 spells CASTSSGGEETQYF. The CDR3 region has the DNA TGTGCCAGCACCTCTAGCGGGGGGGAAGAGACCCAGTACTTC.

V is TRBV7-2 and J is TRBJ1-5, with 8 bases identical to TRBD1. Germline V gene lookup returns CDR1 SGHTA and CDR2 FQGNSA. The ends lost 7 bases at V and 2 bases at J; junction bases unmatched: 4. The CDR3 runs 14 residues. This chain's CDR3 is CASNDRGGNQPQHF. The DNA of the CDR3 is TGTGCCAGCAACGACAGGGGAGGCAATCAGCCCCAGCATTTT.

The chain recombines TRBV20-1 with TRBJ1-2; 7 bases are shared with TRBD1. With V trimmed by 4 bases and J by 6 bases, 14 bases remained unmatched. Germline V gene sequence: CDR1 DFQATT, CDR2 SNEGSKA (reference sequence). The CDR3 has 15 residues. The CDR3 DNA reads TGCAGTGCTATTGAATCAGGGGGTAGTTTTCATGGCTACACCTTC. Translating gives CSAIESGGSFHGYTF.

The chain links TRBV28 to TRBJ1-3, with D tentatively TRBD1 (5 bases). There are 16 residues in the CDR3. Trimming shortened V by 5 bases and J by 1 base, and 15 bases separated the two germline ends. Germline V lookup: CDR1 MDHEN, CDR2 SYDVKM. For the CDR3, the DNA is TGTGCCAGCAGTCTAGACAGTGGGGGGTCTGGAAACACCATATATTTT. This encodes CASSLDSGGSGNTIYF.

A single count supports this clone. The chain combines TRBV7-9 with TRBJ2-3; 9 bases are a match to TRBD2. Germline lookup yields CDR1 SEHNR and CDR2 FQNEAQ (reference sequence). The CDR3 sequence is 16 residues long. V lost 1 base and J lost 2; bases outside the gene matches: 4. In nucleotides, the CDR3 is TGTGCCAGCAGCTTAGTTGCGGGAGGGTCCACAGATACGCAGTATTTT. It is translated as CASSLVAGGSTDTQYF. The full variable domain, its missing parts supplied by reference TRBV7-9 and TRBJ2-3, is DTGVSQNPRHKITKRGQNVTFRCDPISEHNRLYWYRQTLGQGPEFLTYFQNEAQLEKSRLLSDRFSAERPKGSFSTLEIQRTEQGDSAMYLCASSLVAGGSTDTQYFGPGTRLTVL.

The chain is built from TRBV4-3 and TRBJ1-2, with D possibly matching TRBD1 (5 bases). The V end lost 4 bases, the J end lost 3 bases, and 15 bases lay between the germline ends. The CDR3 sequence is 15 residues long. The germline V gene encodes CDR1 LGHNA and CDR2 YSLEER. CDR3 in amino acids: CASSPLGGEHYGYTF. The DNA for the CDR3 is TGCGCCAGCAGCCCCCTTGGAGGGGAGCACTATGGCTACACCTTC.

The J gene is TRBJ1-2, the V gene TRBV18; 8 nucleotides agree with TRBD1. Trimming at V came to 4 bases and at J to 6 bases, leaving 13 bases not matched to a gene. The CDR3 is 16 residues long. The germline CDR1 and CDR2 sequences are KGHSH and LQKENI. The CDR3 sequence is CASSRLTGDKIDGYTF. As DNA, the CDR3 is TGTGCCAGCTCACGACTGACAGGGGATAAAATCGATGGCTACACCTTC.

The rearrangement links TRBV28 to TRBJ2-7, with TRBD2 matching 7 bases. The CDR3 consists of 17 residues. The germline CDR1 and CDR2 sequences are MDHEN and SYDVKM. V trimming: 6 bases; J trimming: 1 base; junction bases outside the gene matches: 15. The CDR3 protein is CASSSPRRWGGSYEQYF. The CDR3 DNA follows: TGTGCCAGCAGCTCTCCAAGACGTTGGGGGGGTTCCTACGAGCAGTACTTC. Drawing the rest from reference TRBV28 and TRBJ2-7, the complete variable domain is DVKVTQSSRYLVKRTGEKVFLECVQDMDHENMFWYRQDPGLGLRLIYFSYDVKMKEKGDIPEGYSVSREKKERFSLILESASTNQTSMYLCASSSPRRWGGSYEQYFGPGTRLTVT.

The V call is TRBV2, the J call TRBJ1-5, with a weak D call TRBD1 (5 bases). V dropped 6 bases and J dropped 0 bases, with 18 bases sitting between them. The CDR3 covers 17 residues. Germline V lookup: CDR1 SNHLY, CDR2 FYNNEI. The CDR3, as DNA: TGTGCCAGCAGCCGCCGGCGACAGTCGAATAGCAATCAGCCCCAGCATTTT. It codes for CASSRRRQSNSNQPQHF.

CDR3 bases: TGTGCCAGTAGATTGCAGGGAGGGACCCAGTACTTC. This codes for CASRLQGGTQYF. V gene TRBV19 combines with J gene TRBJ2-5; TRBD2 might be the D (6 bases). Germline CDR1 and CDR2: LNHDA and SQIVND (reference sequence). With 6 bases removed from V and 7 bases from J, the gap between germline ends came to 12 bases. The CDR3 sequence is 12 residues long.

V gene TRBV7-9 combines with J gene TRBJ1-2; maybe TRBD1 (5 bases). Trimming removed 5 bases at V and 4 bases at J, with 11 bases between. Germline V gene data show CDR1 as SEHNR and CDR2 as FQNEAQ (reference sequence). This CDR3 spans 13 amino acids. CDR3 in amino acids: CASSPDSVYGYTF. CDR3 in DNA: TGTGCCAGCAGCCCCGACAGCGTCTATGGCTACACCTTC. Full variable domain (missing parts from reference TRBV7-9 and TRBJ1-2): DTGVSQNPRHKITKRGQNVTFRCDPISEHNRLYWYRQTLGQGPEFLTYFQNEAQLEKSRLLSDRFSAERPKGSFSTLEIQRTEQGDSAMYLCASSPDSVYGYTFGSGTRLTVV.

This rearrangement joins TRBV9 to TRBJ2-1, with 8 bases fitting TRBD2. CDR1 is SGDLS and CDR2 is YYNGEE in the germline V gene. Trimming took 0 bases from V and 10 from J; bases not matched to a gene: 9. The CDR3 is 15 amino acids. CDR3 protein: CASSVEGLAGVEQFF. The CDR3 region has the DNA TGTGCCAGCAGCGTAGAAGGGCTAGCGGGCGTCGAGCAGTTCTTC.

This clone was seen just once. The rearrangement links TRBV29-1 to TRBJ2-1, with 12 bases fitting TRBD2. The V and J ends lost 1 base and 6 bases, in that order; junction bases with no gene match: 1. The CDR3 has 14 amino acids. CDR1 and CDR2 from the germline V gene are SQVTM and ANQGSEA. The DNA for the CDR3 is TGCAGCGTTGAAGGGACTAGCGGGATCAATGAGCAGTTCTTC. It codes for CSVEGTSGINEQFF.

This chain joins TRBV6-5 and TRBJ1-4; D not certain. The CDR3 loop spans 12 amino acids. V was cut by 7 bases and J by 6 bases, with 9 bases left in between. Per germline, CDR1 MNHEY and CDR2 SVGAGI. CDR3 DNA sequence: TGTGCCAGCAAGAGGTGGGATGAAAAACTGTTTTTT. Its protein is CASKRWDEKLFF.

This chain connects TRBV7-2 to TRBJ1-5; 7 bases map to TRBD1. The CDR3 consists of 15 residues. Looked up from germline, CDR1 is SGHTA and CDR2 is FQGNSA. Unmatched junction bases numbered 11, after V lost 5 bases and J lost 7 bases. CDR3 sequence (DNA): TGTGCCAGCAGCCTCTCGACAGGGATGATGCAGCCCCAGCATTTT. Protein product: CASSLSTGMMQPQHF.

The V call is TRBV4-3, the J call TRBJ2-7; 7 nucleotides line up with TRBD1. Germline values: CDR1 LGHNA, CDR2 YSLEER. The CDR3 totals 15 residues. The J segment lost 5 bases and the V segment lost 3 bases, leaving 10 bases of the junction unmatched. The CDR3, as DNA: TGCGCCAGCAGCCAGACAGGGAGAGGGTTTGACGAGCAGTACTTC. Translated, it gives CASSQTGRGFDEQYF.

This clone appeared a single time. The chain recombines TRBV5-1 with TRBJ2-5; TRBD1 agrees at 9 bases. Germline-derived CDR1 and CDR2 are SGHRS and YFSETQ. The V gene end was trimmed by 4 bases and the J gene end by 5 bases; junction bases not matched to a gene: 6. The CDR3 extends over 14 amino acids. For the CDR3, the DNA is TGCGCCAGCAGCCCGGGACAGGGCCGGGAGACCCAGTACTTC. This translates into CASSPGQGRETQYF.

The V and J genes are TRBV10-3 and TRBJ2-5, with 8 positions matching TRBD2. Germline V lookup: CDR1 ENHRY, CDR2 SYGVKD. The J segment lost 4 bases and the V segment lost 0 bases, leaving 1 base of the junction unmatched. The CDR3 sequence is 14 residues long. CDR3 sequence reads: CAISESLAGETQYF. The CDR3 DNA reads as TGTGCCATCAGTGAGTCTCTAGCGGGAGAGACCCAGTACTTC.

This chain links TRBV2 with TRBJ2-7; 8 nucleotides agree with TRBD1. The CDR3 runs to 15 residues. The germline V gene has CDR1 SNHLY and CDR2 FYNNEI. V dropped 6 bases and J dropped 2; count of bases not matched to a gene: 9. The CDR3 DNA reads TGTGCCAGCAGCGGTACAGGGGGTATAACCTACGAGCAGTACTTC. Amino acid sequence: CASSGTGGITYEQYF.

The chain carries TRBV7-9 and TRBJ2-1, with D possibly being TRBD2 (6 bases). Per the germline V gene, CDR1 is SEHNR and CDR2 is FQNEAQ (reference sequence). Trimming took 5 bases from V and 6 from J, leaving 17 bases between them. The CDR3 spans 15 residues. The CDR3 DNA reads as TGTGCCAGCAGCGCCCTAGCGCCCATCTTCAATGAGCAGTTCTTC. Translating gives CASSALAPIFNEQFF.

The chain joins TRBV5-1 to TRBJ2-3, with TRBD2 matching over 8 bases. The germline V gene encodes CDR1 SGHRS and CDR2 YFSETQ. The V gene end was trimmed by 0 bases and the J gene end by 5 bases; junction bases not matched to a gene: 5. The CDR3 spans 15 residues. The CDR3 DNA follows: TGCGCCAGCAGCTTGGCCGGGAGGGCGGGAGATACGCAGTATTTT. Encoded protein: CASSLAGRAGDTQYF.

The V and J genes are TRBV6-1 and TRBJ1-5, with D unclear. The CDR3 totals 15 residues. Trimming shortened V by 2 bases and J by 0 bases, and 8 bases separated the two germline ends. Germline CDR1 reads MNHNS; CDR2 reads SASEGT. CDR3 region: CASSEPVYSNQPQHF. The CDR3 DNA sequence: TGTGCCAGCAGTGAACCGGTTTATAGCAATCAGCCCCAGCATTTT.

The chain carries TRBV10-3 and TRBJ2-2, with D perhaps TRBD1 (6 bases). The CDR3 loop spans 20 amino acids. Between the trimmed V and J ends, which lost 4 bases and 6 bases, there was a span of 30 bases. CDR1 and CDR2 (germline): ENHRY, SYGVKD. This chain's CDR3 is CAISAPGTITPGGRPGELFF. CDR3 sequence (DNA): TGTGCCATCAGTGCACCCGGGACAATTACACCGGGCGGGCGTCCCGGGGAGCTGTTTTTT.

The gene calls are TRBV6-5 and TRBJ2-7, with a tentative D call TRBD2 (6 bases). Trimming pared 2 bases from V and 4 bases from J, leaving 12 bases between. This CDR3 comprises 14 residues. CDR1 is MNHEY, CDR2 SVGAGI, per germline. The CDR3 is CASSYAGQGYEQYF. The CDR3 DNA is TGTGCCAGCAGTTACGCGGGGCAGGGATACGAGCAGTACTTC.

The J gene is TRBJ2-7, the V gene TRBV28; D may be TRBD1 (6 bases). CDR1 MDHEN and CDR2 SYDVKM come from the germline V gene. The CDR3 contains 14 residues. V lost 3 bases and J 3 bases, leaving 12 bases between the germline ends. CDR3 sequence: CASSFPTGIYEQYF. The CDR3, as DNA: TGTGCCAGCAGTTTCCCTACAGGGATCTACGAGCAGTACTTC. The full variable domain, its missing parts supplied by reference TRBV28 and TRBJ2-7, is DVKVTQSSRYLVKRTGEKVFLECVQDMDHENMFWYRQDPGLGLRLIYFSYDVKMKEKGDIPEGYSVSREKKERFSLILESASTNQTSMYLCASSFPTGIYEQYFGPGTRLTVT.

The V call is TRBV3-1 (or the pseudogene TRBV3-2), the J call TRBJ1-4, with 12 bases aligning to TRBD1. The CDR3 loop spans 17 amino acids. The V gene's germline CDR1 is LGHDT and CDR2 YNNKEL (reference sequence). The trim removed 4 bases at V and 2 bases at J, leaving 5 bases unmatched. The CDR3 DNA sequence: TGTGCCAGCAGCCCGGGACAGGGGGCTTCGACTAATGAAAAACTGTTTTTT. Translation: CASSPGQGASTNEKLFF.

CDR3 nucleotide sequence: TGTGCCAGCAGCGCCGGGACAGGAGATATGCAGAATACGCAGTATTTT. It specifies CASSAGTGDMQNTQYF. J is TRBJ2-3 and V is TRBV27; 8 bases fit TRBD1. Germline-derived CDR1 and CDR2 are MNHEY and SMNVEV (reference sequence). CDR3 length: 16 amino acids. The V and J ends lost 6 bases and 7 bases, in that order; junction bases with no gene match: 15.